This T cell receptor beta chain derives from a study of blood T cells in healthy people across ages. Every participating donor contributed around 9.5 milliliters of peripheral blood through a draw. About this clonotype: One end of the junction varies from germline; a read error may be responsible.

CDR1 is SSHAT, CDR2 FNYEAQ, per germline (reference sequence). This CDR3 comprises 15 residues. PCR was performed a second time for about 7 to 11 cycles using a sample-barcoded 5' primer and a J-beta primer mix. The yield of each sample was at least 2.5 million CDR3-containing paired-end reads. Each CDR3 protein gets one entry after TCRdb re-called the 5' RACE reads with MiXCR. The sample includes roughly 2 million distinct CDR3 sequences, roughly 49% seen only once; the top ten take approximately 2.1%. J is TRBJ2-1 and V is TRBV7-7; no reliable D call. The clonotype originates from a woman in her thirties or forties in good health. The source material was blood. In DNA form, the CDR3 reads TGTGCTAGCAGGCCTCGAGACTGGATTCAAAATGAGCAGTTCTTC. Its translation is CASRPRDWIQNEQFF.